The clone carrying this T cell receptor (beta chain) was found a few times. The CDR3 runs 17 residues. J gave up 0 bases and V 5 bases, and 10 bases lay outside the gene matches. The germline gives CDR1 SGHDT, CDR2 YYEEEE. The data were taken from a study of cytomegalovirus exposure and HLA in healthy donors. The PCR ran on 60 Vbeta and 13 Jbeta primers. Sequenced by immunoSEQ multiplex PCR; TCRdb stores in-frame clones only, minus some. Counted here are 45,000 to 65,000 clones, about 77% occurring once; the ten biggest clones make up less than 3%. The clonotype comes from a woman in her 40s in good health and CMV-seropositive. The source material was PBMCs. The chain has TRBV5-6 and TRBJ2-5, with TRBD1 matching over 10 bases. CDR3 loop: CASRQRGQGLYQETQYF. CDR3 nucleotide sequence: TGTGCCAGCAGACAAAGGGGACAGGGGTTGTACCAAGAGACCCAGTACTTC.